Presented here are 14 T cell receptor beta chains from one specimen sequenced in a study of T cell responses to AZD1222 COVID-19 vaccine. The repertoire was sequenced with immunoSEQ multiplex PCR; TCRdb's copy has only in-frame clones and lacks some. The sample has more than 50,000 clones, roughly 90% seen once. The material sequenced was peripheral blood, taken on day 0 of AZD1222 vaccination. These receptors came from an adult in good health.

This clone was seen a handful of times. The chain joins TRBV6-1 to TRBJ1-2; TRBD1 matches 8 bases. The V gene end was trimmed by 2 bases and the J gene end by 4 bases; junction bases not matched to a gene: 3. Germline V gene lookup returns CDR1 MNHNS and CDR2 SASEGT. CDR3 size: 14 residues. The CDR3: CASSELDRGYGYTF. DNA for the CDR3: TGTGCCAGCAGTGAACTTGACAGGGGCTATGGCTACACCTTC.

CDR3 DNA sequence: TGCGCCAGCAGCCCGGGGACAGGGAATTATAATTCACCCCTCCACTTT. Translated, it gives CASSPGTGNYNSPLHF. The chain employs TRBV5-1 and TRBJ1-6; TRBD1 agrees at 9 bases. The CDR3 sequence is 16 residues long. CDR1 is SGHRS and CDR2 is YFSETQ in the germline V gene. Losses at the gene ends were 4 bases for V and 4 bases for J; bases not matched to a gene: 6. The complete variable domain, with remaining parts taken from reference TRBV5-1 and TRBJ1-6, reads KAGVTQTPRYLIKTRGQQVTLSCSPISGHRSVSWYQQTPGQGLQFLFEYFSETQRNKGNFPGRFSGRQFSNSRSEMNVSTLELGDSALYLCASSPGTGNYNSPLHFGNGTRLTVT.

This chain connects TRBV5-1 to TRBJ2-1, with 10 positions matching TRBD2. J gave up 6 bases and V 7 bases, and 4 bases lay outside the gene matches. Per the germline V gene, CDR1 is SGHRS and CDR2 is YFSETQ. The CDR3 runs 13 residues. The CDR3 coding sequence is TGCGCCAGCGGCCTAGCGGGGGTCAATGAGCAGTTCTTC. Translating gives CASGLAGVNEQFF.

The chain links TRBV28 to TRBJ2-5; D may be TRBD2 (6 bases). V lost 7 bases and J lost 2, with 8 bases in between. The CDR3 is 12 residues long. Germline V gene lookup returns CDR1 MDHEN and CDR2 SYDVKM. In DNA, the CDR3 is TGTGCCAGCAACGGGGGACAAGAGACCCAGTACTTC. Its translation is CASNGGQETQYF.

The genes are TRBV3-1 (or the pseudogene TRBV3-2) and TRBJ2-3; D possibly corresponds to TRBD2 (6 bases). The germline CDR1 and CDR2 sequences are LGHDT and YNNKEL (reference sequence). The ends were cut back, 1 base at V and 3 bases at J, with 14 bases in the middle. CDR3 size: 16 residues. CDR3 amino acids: CASSQAASGRTDTQYF. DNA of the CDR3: TGTGCCAGCAGCCAAGCCGCTAGTGGGAGGACAGATACGCAGTATTTT.

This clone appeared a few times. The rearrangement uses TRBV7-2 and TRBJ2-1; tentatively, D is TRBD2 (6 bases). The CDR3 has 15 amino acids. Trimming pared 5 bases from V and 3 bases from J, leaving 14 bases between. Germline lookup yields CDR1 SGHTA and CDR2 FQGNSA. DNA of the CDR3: TGTGCCAGCAGCCCTCGGGAGACGCTCTACAATGAGCAGTTCTTC. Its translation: CASSPRETLYNEQFF.

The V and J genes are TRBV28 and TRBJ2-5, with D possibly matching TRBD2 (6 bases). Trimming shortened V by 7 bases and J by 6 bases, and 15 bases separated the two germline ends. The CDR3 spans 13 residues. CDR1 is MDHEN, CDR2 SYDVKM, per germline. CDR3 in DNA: TGTGCCAGCACTAAAGCGGGCGGAAAGACCCAGTACTTC. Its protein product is CASTKAGGKTQYF. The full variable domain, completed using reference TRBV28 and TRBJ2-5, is DVKVTQSSRYLVKRTGEKVFLECVQDMDHENMFWYRQDPGLGLRLIYFSYDVKMKEKGDIPEGYSVSREKKERFSLILESASTNQTSMYLCASTKAGGKTQYFGPGTRLLVL.

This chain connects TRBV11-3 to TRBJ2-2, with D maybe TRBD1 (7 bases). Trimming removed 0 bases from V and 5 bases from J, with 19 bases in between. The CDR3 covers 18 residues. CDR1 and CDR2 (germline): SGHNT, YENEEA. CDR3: CASSLDQGGSVNTGELFF. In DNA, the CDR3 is TGTGCCAGCAGCTTAGATCAGGGGGGTTCTGTCAATACCGGGGAGCTGTTTTTT.

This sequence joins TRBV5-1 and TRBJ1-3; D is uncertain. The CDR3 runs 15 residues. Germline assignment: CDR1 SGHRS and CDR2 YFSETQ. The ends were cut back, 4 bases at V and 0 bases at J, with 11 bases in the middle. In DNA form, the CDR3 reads TGCGCCAGCAGCCCCTTTTACAACTCTGGAAACACCATATATTTT. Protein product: CASSPFYNSGNTIYF.

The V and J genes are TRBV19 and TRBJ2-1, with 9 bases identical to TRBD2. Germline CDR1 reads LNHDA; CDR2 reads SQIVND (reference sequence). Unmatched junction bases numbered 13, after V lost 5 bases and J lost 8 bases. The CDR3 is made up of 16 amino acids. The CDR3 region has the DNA TGTGCCAGTAGTGATCGAGGCGGCGGGAGGGCCGATGAGCAGTTCTTC. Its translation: CASSDRGGGRADEQFF.

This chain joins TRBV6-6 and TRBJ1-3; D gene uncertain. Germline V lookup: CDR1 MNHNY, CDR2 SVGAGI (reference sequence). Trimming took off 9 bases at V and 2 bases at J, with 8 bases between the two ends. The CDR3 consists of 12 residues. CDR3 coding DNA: TGTGCCAGTTTCACGGCTGGAAACACCATATATTTT. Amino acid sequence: CASFTAGNTIYF.

The CDR3 is CASSFRETQYF. CDR3 DNA sequence: TGTGCCAGCAGTTTTAGAGAGACCCAGTACTTC. The chain recombines TRBV12-3 or TRBV12-4 with TRBJ2-5; D is ambiguous. This CDR3 comprises 11 residues. Trimming cost V 3 bases and J 4 bases, with 3 bases left between them.

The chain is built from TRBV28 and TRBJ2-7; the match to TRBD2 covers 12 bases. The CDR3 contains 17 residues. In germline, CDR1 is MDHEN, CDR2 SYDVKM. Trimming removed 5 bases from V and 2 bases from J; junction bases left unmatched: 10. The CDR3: CASSQGGLAGNTYEQYF. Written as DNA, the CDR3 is TGTGCCAGCAGTCAAGGCGGACTAGCGGGAAACACCTACGAGCAGTACTTC.

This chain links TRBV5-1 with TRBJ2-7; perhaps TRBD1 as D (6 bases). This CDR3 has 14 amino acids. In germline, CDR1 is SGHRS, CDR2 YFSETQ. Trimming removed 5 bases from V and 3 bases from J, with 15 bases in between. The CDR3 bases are TGCGCCAGCAGAGGACAGCCCACCGGCTACGAGCAGTACTTC. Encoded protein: CASRGQPTGYEQYF.